The 25 T cell receptor beta chains given below trace back to one sample, sequenced in a study of cytomegalovirus exposure and HLA in healthy donors. The repertoire was sequenced with immunoSEQ multiplex PCR; TCRdb's copy has only in-frame clones and lacks some. Among 95,000 to 150,000 clones listed, 85% were seen once. The material sequenced was PBMCs. The receptors here all came from a woman aged 25 to 45 in good health and CMV-seronegative.

This clone has a single count. The genes are TRBV25-1 and TRBJ2-5, with TRBD1 matching over 9 bases. This CDR3 has 17 amino acids. Germline assignment: CDR1 MGHDK and CDR2 SYGVNS. J was trimmed by 4 bases and V by 3 bases; bases with no gene match: 12. DNA of the CDR3: TGTGCCAGCAGTGATCGTGGACAGGGGAGGCTAGGAGAGACCCAGTACTTC. It codes for CASSDRGQGRLGETQYF.

V is TRBV9 and J is TRBJ1-4; D gene uncertain. The CDR3 length is 16 residues. Trimming removed 2 bases from V and 1 base from J, with 12 bases in between. Germline lookup yields CDR1 SGDLS and CDR2 YYNGEE. CDR3: CASSVNARQTNEKLFF. Written as DNA, the CDR3 is TGTGCCAGCAGCGTTAATGCCAGACAAACTAATGAAAAACTGTTTTTT.

V and J are TRBV4-3 and TRBJ2-7; D perhaps matches TRBD1 (5 bases). The CDR3 extends over 13 amino acids. Germline V gene data show CDR1 as LGHNA and CDR2 as YSLEER. V lost 3 bases and J lost 3, with 9 bases in between. CDR3 protein: CASSQGPHYEQYF. The CDR3 DNA reads as TGCGCCAGCAGCCAGGGGCCCCACTACGAGCAGTACTTC.

This chain uses TRBV11-2 with TRBJ2-1; TRBD1 matches at 9 bases. Losses at the gene ends were 5 bases for V and 4 bases for J; bases not matched to a gene: 3. CDR1 is SGHAT and CDR2 is FQNNGV in the germline V gene. This CDR3 comprises 14 residues. CDR3 DNA: TGTGCCAGCAGCATCGGACAGGGGTACAATGAGCAGTTCTTC. Amino acid sequence: CASSIGQGYNEQFF. Together with reference TRBV11-2 and TRBJ2-1, the CDR3 gives the full variable domain: EAGVAQSPRYKIIEKRQSVAFWCNPISGHATLYWYQQILGQGPKLLIQFQNNGVVDDSQLPKDRFSAERLKGVDSTLKIQPAKLEDSAVYLCASSIGQGYNEQFFGPGTRLTVL.

The rearrangement links TRBV5-1 to TRBJ2-2; no clear D. Germline values: CDR1 SGHRS, CDR2 YFSETQ. The CDR3 spans 15 residues. Between the trimmed V and J ends, which lost 0 bases and 0 bases, there was a span of 6 bases. The CDR3 DNA follows: TGCGCCAGCAGCTTGGTAGAGCCGAACACCGGGGAGCTGTTTTTT. Protein sequence: CASSLVEPNTGELFF.

This chain connects TRBV6-5 to TRBJ1-2; no clear D gene. Germline CDR1 MNHEY, CDR2 SVGAGI. CDR3 length: 12 residues. Trimming pared 2 bases from V and 7 bases from J, leaving 8 bases between. CDR3 sequence reads: CASSYRGTGYTF. CDR3 nucleotide sequence: TGTGCCAGCAGTTACCGGGGAACTGGCTACACCTTC.

The chain is built from TRBV7-2 and TRBJ1-2; a possible D gene is TRBD1 (5 bases). The CDR3 has 14 amino acids. Trimming removed 1 base from V and 3 bases from J, with 9 bases in between. CDR1 is SGHTA, CDR2 FQGNSA, per germline. The CDR3 DNA is TGTGCCAGCAGCTTAGGGGCGGGGGACTATGGCTACACCTTC. Its protein product is CASSLGAGDYGYTF.

The chain joins TRBV7-8 to TRBJ1-2, with D perhaps matching TRBD1 (5 bases). Trimming took 4 bases from V and 4 from J, leaving 13 bases between them. The germline V gene has CDR1 SGHVS and CDR2 FQNEAQ. The CDR3 runs 14 residues. The CDR3 loop reads CASSSSTDVYGYTF. For the CDR3, the DNA is TGTGCCAGCAGCTCTTCGACAGACGTCTATGGCTACACCTTC.

This chain links TRBV30 with TRBJ2-2; maybe TRBD1 (5 bases). The V gene's germline CDR1 is GTSNPN and CDR2 SVGIG (reference sequence). CDR3 length: 8 residues. Trimming shortened V by 8 bases and J by 16 bases, and 11 bases separated the two germline ends. CDR3 sequence: CATYQGFF. The CDR3 nucleotides read TGTGCCACATACCAGGGGTTTTTT.

The chain is built from TRBV19 and TRBJ1-2; 7 bases agree with TRBD1. CDR1 and CDR2 (germline): LNHDA, SQIVND (reference sequence). Trimming cost V 4 bases and J 3 bases; bases outside gene matches: 5. The CDR3 runs to 14 residues. This chain's CDR3 is CASSTDRVDYGYTF. The CDR3 DNA reads TGTGCCAGTAGTACCGACAGGGTCGACTATGGCTACACCTTC.

The chain is built from TRBV11-3 and TRBJ1-4, with 10 bases that match TRBD1. There are 15 residues in the CDR3. V trimming: 5 bases; J trimming: 6 bases; junction bases outside the gene matches: 6. CDR1 is SGHNT and CDR2 is YENEEA in the germline V gene. The CDR3 spells CASSAPGQGHEKLFF. In nucleotides, the CDR3 is TGTGCCAGCAGCGCCCCGGGACAGGGGCATGAAAAACTGTTTTTT.

The chain employs TRBV9 and TRBJ2-1, with D perhaps TRBD1 (5 bases). The V gene's germline CDR1 is SGDLS and CDR2 YYNGEE. V gave up 2 bases and J gave up 10 bases, with 19 bases separating them. The CDR3 sequence is 15 residues long. The CDR3 loop reads CASSVDLLGAGEQFF. CDR3 sequence (DNA): TGTGCCAGCAGCGTCGACCTTTTAGGGGCCGGGGAGCAGTTCTTC.

The chain combines TRBV2 with TRBJ2-5; maybe TRBD2 (5 bases). The CDR3 consists of 14 residues. The V and J ends lost 2 bases and 5 bases respectively, with 12 bases between them. CDR1 SNHLY and CDR2 FYNNEI come from the germline V gene. The CDR3 DNA is TGTGCCAGCAGTGAATCTACTAGTTTGGAGACCCAGTACTTC. It codes for CASSESTSLETQYF.

There are many counts of this clone. V and J are TRBV12-5 and TRBJ2-7, with 10 bases identical to TRBD2. CDR1 is LGHNT and CDR2 is FRNRAP in the germline V gene. There are 15 residues in the CDR3. V was pared by 0 bases and J by 5 bases, with 4 bases of the junction left unmatched. The CDR3 protein is CASGLVLAGSDEQYF. DNA of the CDR3: TGTGCTAGTGGTTTGGTACTAGCGGGGAGCGACGAGCAGTACTTC.

The chain recombines TRBV16 with TRBJ2-3; possibly TRBD2 for D (7 bases). The CDR3 consists of 17 residues. Germline CDR1 is KGHSY and CDR2 is FQNENV. Between the trimmed V and J ends, which lost 0 bases and 2 bases, there was a span of 15 bases. In nucleotides, the CDR3 is TGTGCCAGCAGCCAATCACCCGCGGGGGCCTTCACAGATACGCAGTATTTT. It encodes CASSQSPAGAFTDTQYF. Together with reference TRBV16 and TRBJ2-3, the CDR3 gives the full variable domain: GEEVAQTPKHLVRGEGQKAKLYCAPIKGHSYVFWYQQVLKNEFKFLISFQNENVFDETGMPKERFSAKCLPNSPCSLEIQATKLEDSAVYFCASSQSPAGAFTDTQYFGPGTRLTVL.

The chain employs TRBV6-5 and TRBJ1-1; D remains ambiguous. Germline V gene lookup returns CDR1 MNHEY and CDR2 SVGAGI. V lost 1 base to trimming and J lost 4 bases, with 13 bases between them. The CDR3 totals 15 residues. This CDR3 is CASSYFSGKGTEAFF. CDR3 nucleotides: TGTGCCAGCAGTTACTTCTCGGGAAAGGGCACTGAAGCTTTCTTT.

This chain connects TRBV19 to TRBJ1-4; a possible D gene is TRBD1 (6 bases). The CDR3 is 15 amino acids. Deletions cut 6 bases from V and 6 bases from J, with 17 bases between. Germline values: CDR1 LNHDA, CDR2 SQIVND (reference sequence). Here the CDR3 reads CASRPRGFRDEKLFF. In nucleotides, the CDR3 is TGTGCCAGTAGGCCTAGGGGGTTTCGGGATGAAAAACTGTTTTTT.

This sequence joins TRBV19 and TRBJ2-1; 9 nucleotides agree with TRBD2. Unmatched junction bases numbered 4, after V lost 3 bases and J lost 13 bases. The CDR3 totals 12 residues. Germline CDR1 and CDR2: LNHDA and SQIVND (reference sequence). The CDR3 DNA sequence: TGTGCCAGTAGTATCCAGCGGGGGGCTCAGTTCTTC. Protein sequence: CASSIQRGAQFF.

This chain links TRBV5-1 with TRBJ1-6, with D tentatively TRBD1 (6 bases). The CDR3 has 18 residues. Germline lookup yields CDR1 SGHRS and CDR2 YFSETQ. V lost 0 bases and J 0 bases, leaving 13 bases between the germline ends. CDR3 residues: CASSLEGERSSYNSPLHF. The DNA of the CDR3 is TGCGCCAGCAGCTTGGAGGGGGAGAGGAGCTCCTATAATTCACCCCTCCACTTT.

This chain connects TRBV10-3 to TRBJ2-1; possibly TRBD2 for D (6 bases). Trimming pared 8 bases from V and 9 bases from J, leaving 17 bases between. The CDR3 runs 13 residues. The germline V gene has CDR1 ENHRY and CDR2 SYGVKD. The CDR3 loop reads CAIVPTEGGEQFF. The CDR3 DNA follows: TGTGCCATCGTTCCTACGGAGGGAGGTGAGCAGTTCTTC.

This clone was recorded only once. J is TRBJ1-6 and V is TRBV11-2; maybe TRBD1 (6 bases). CDR1 SGHAT and CDR2 FQNNGV come from the germline V gene. The CDR3 length is 16 residues. Trimming took off 6 bases at V and 2 bases at J, with 14 bases between the two ends. CDR3 coding DNA: TGTGCCAGCAGACCAGACAGGCGCGCCTATAATTCACCCCTCCACTTT. The encoded protein is CASRPDRRAYNSPLHF.

The genes are TRBV2 and TRBJ1-2, with D perhaps matching TRBD1 (5 bases). Trimming took 5 bases from V and 7 from J, leaving 17 bases between them. The CDR3 runs 14 residues. The germline CDR1 and CDR2 sequences are SNHLY and FYNNEI. The CDR3 DNA reads TGTGCCAGCAGTCCAGTGGGGAGGGGCGGTGGCTACACCTTC. This sequence encodes CASSPVGRGGGYTF. The variable domain in full, completed from reference TRBV2 and TRBJ1-2, reads EPEVTQTPSHQVTQMGQEVILRCVPISNHLYFYWYRQILGQKVEFLVSFYNNEISEKSEIFDDQFSVERPDGSNFTLKIRSTKLEDSAMYFCASSPVGRGGGYTFGSGTRLTVV.

This chain joins TRBV4-3 and TRBJ2-3; TRBD2 matches at 10 bases. There are 15 residues in the CDR3. V gave up 3 bases and J gave up 6 bases; unmatched junction bases: 6. CDR1 and CDR2 from the germline V gene are LGHNA and YSLEER. The DNA for the CDR3 is TGCGCCAGCAGCCAGGGCGGGACTAGCGCCGATACGCAGTATTTT. Its translation: CASSQGGTSADTQYF.

V is TRBV4-1 and J is TRBJ1-5; 7 nucleotides line up with TRBD1. CDR1 and CDR2 (germline): MGHRA, YSYEKL. The CDR3 spans 17 residues. The V segment lost 0 bases and the J segment 3 bases; nucleotides outside the gene matches: 8. CDR3 region: CASSQEGARGANQPQHF. Here the CDR3 DNA reads TGCGCCAGCAGCCAAGAAGGGGCCAGGGGGGCCAATCAGCCCCAGCATTTT.

This chain connects TRBV5-1 to TRBJ2-5; 12 nucleotides align to TRBD2. Germline CDR1 SGHRS, CDR2 YFSETQ. The CDR3 sequence is 16 residues long. J gave up 5 bases and V 0 bases, and 5 bases lay outside the gene matches. The CDR3 here is CASSLAASGGAETQYF. For the CDR3, the DNA is TGCGCCAGCAGCTTGGCGGCTAGCGGGGGGGCGGAGACCCAGTACTTC.